These 30 T cell receptor beta chains were sequenced from one sample in a study of T cell changes during pregnancy in multiple sclerosis. The repertoire was sequenced with immunoSEQ multiplex PCR; TCRdb's copy has only in-frame clones and lacks some. This table has nearly 80,000 clones, more than 90% appearing once. The starting material was CD4+ T cells from peripheral blood mononuclear cells, obtained before pregnancy. These TCRs come from a female donor with multiple sclerosis, enrolled in a pregnancy study.

The chain links TRBV5-1 to TRBJ1-1; TRBD1 might be the D (6 bases). The CDR3 runs 14 residues. Germline CDR1 is SGHRS and CDR2 is YFSETQ. The V gene lost 4 bases and the J gene lost 10 bases, with 20 bases spanning the gap. The CDR3 DNA reads TGCGCCAGCAGCCTTAGCGGGACATCTATGGGAGCTTTCTTT. It yields the protein CASSLSGTSMGAFF.

This clone showed up just once. The chain links TRBV2 to TRBJ1-1; 10 bases match TRBD1. Unmatched junction bases numbered 10, after V lost 4 bases and J lost 5 bases. CDR3 length equals 16 residues. In germline, CDR1 is SNHLY, CDR2 FYNNEI. CDR3 loop: CASSAGTGASQTEAFF. The CDR3 nucleotides are TGTGCCAGCAGTGCCGGGACAGGGGCGTCTCAGACTGAAGCTTTCTTT. Full variable domain (outside the CDR3, taken from reference TRBV2 and TRBJ1-1): EPEVTQTPSHQVTQMGQEVILRCVPISNHLYFYWYRQILGQKVEFLVSFYNNEISEKSEIFDDQFSVERPDGSNFTLKIRSTKLEDSAMYFCASSAGTGASQTEAFFGQGTRLTVV.

The chain has TRBV13 and TRBJ2-2, with D tentatively TRBD1 (5 bases). Germline CDR1 is PRHDT and CDR2 is FYEKMQ (reference sequence). The CDR3 loop spans 16 amino acids. The V and J ends lost 0 bases and 6 bases respectively, with 14 bases between them. CDR3 loop: CASSLGWQGIPGELFF. The CDR3 nucleotides are TGTGCCAGCAGCTTAGGCTGGCAGGGTATCCCCGGGGAGCTGTTTTTT.

The V gene is TRBV18, the J gene TRBJ1-5; D gene ambiguous. V was trimmed by 2 bases and J by 1 base, leaving 9 bases between them. Looked up from germline, CDR1 is KGHSH and CDR2 is LQKENI. The CDR3 is made up of 15 amino acids. This CDR3 is CASSPGPGSNQPQHF. In DNA form, the CDR3 reads TGTGCCAGCTCACCAGGCCCGGGGAGCAATCAGCCCCAGCATTTT.

The V and J genes are TRBV5-1 and TRBJ2-5; TRBD1 matches at 11 bases. This CDR3 region has 16 residues. After removal of 0 bases from V and 5 bases from J, the junction contained 6 bases not matched to a gene. Germline CDR1 SGHRS, CDR2 YFSETQ. In DNA, the CDR3 is TGCGCCAGCAGCTTGGGACGGACAGGGGGCCGGGAGACCCAGTACTTC. Protein product: CASSLGRTGGRETQYF.

The rearrangement joins TRBV5-1 to TRBJ2-2; D not certain. The CDR3 runs 16 residues. Germline values: CDR1 SGHRS, CDR2 YFSETQ. V was trimmed by 0 bases and J by 5 bases, leaving 14 bases between them. This CDR3 reads CASSLGLASWTGELFF. CDR3 DNA sequence: TGCGCCAGCAGCTTGGGTCTGGCATCATGGACCGGGGAGCTGTTTTTT.

This chain joins TRBV19 and TRBJ2-5; 7 bases match TRBD1. Germline V gene data show CDR1 as LNHDA and CDR2 as SQIVND (reference sequence). The CDR3 contains 16 residues. Losses at the gene ends were 0 bases for V and 1 base for J; bases not matched to a gene: 5. CDR3 loop: CASSIEGTATQETQYF. As DNA, the CDR3 is TGTGCCAGTAGTATAGAGGGGACAGCCACCCAAGAGACCCAGTACTTC.

The chain links TRBV9 to TRBJ2-4, with TRBD1 matching 10 bases. The V gene's germline CDR1 is SGDLS and CDR2 YYNGEE. Trimming at V came to 0 bases and at J to 9 bases, leaving 9 bases not matched to a gene. This CDR3 is 16 amino acids long. The CDR3 DNA reads as TGTGCCAGCAGCGTAGGACTAGACAGGGGGCATGGCATTCAGTACTTC. Protein sequence: CASSVGLDRGHGIQYF.

The chain is built from TRBV5-1 and TRBJ2-1; 14 bases line up with TRBD2. With V trimmed by 0 bases and J by 8 bases, 7 bases remained unmatched. The CDR3 extends over 17 amino acids. Germline loops: CDR1 SGHRS, CDR2 YFSETQ. CDR3 sequence: CASSLAGLAGVSDEQFF. The CDR3 nucleotides are TGCGCCAGCAGCTTGGCGGGACTAGCGGGAGTTAGCGATGAGCAGTTCTTC.

The chain recombines TRBV5-1 with TRBJ2-5; 10 bases fit TRBD2. The V gene's germline CDR1 is SGHRS and CDR2 YFSETQ. This CDR3 has 17 amino acids. V lost 1 base and J lost 5; bases outside the gene matches: 11. The CDR3 spells CASSLSPSGSGRETQYF. The CDR3 DNA sequence: TGCGCCAGCAGCTTGTCGCCTAGCGGGAGCGGGAGGGAGACCCAGTACTTC.

The chain couples TRBV7-2 to TRBJ1-1; TRBD1 agrees at 7 bases. The CDR3 sequence is 15 residues long. The junction had 6 bases not matched to a gene; V was cut back by 2 bases and J by 3 bases. Germline V gene data show CDR1 as SGHTA and CDR2 as FQGNSA. Here the CDR3 reads CASSLYYRGDTEAFF. As DNA, the CDR3 is TGTGCCAGCAGCTTATACTACAGGGGTGACACTGAAGCTTTCTTT.

This chain uses TRBV5-1 with TRBJ2-7, with 11 bases matching TRBD1. Germline values: CDR1 SGHRS, CDR2 YFSETQ. J lost 2 bases, V lost 4 bases, and 5 bases had no gene match. This CDR3 is 15 amino acids long. The CDR3: CASSPGQGATYEQYF. The CDR3 bases are TGCGCCAGCAGCCCTGGACAGGGGGCGACCTACGAGCAGTACTTC.

This chain links TRBV15 with TRBJ2-5; 12 nucleotides align to TRBD2. CDR3 length: 17 amino acids. From germline, CDR1 is LNHNV and CDR2 YYDKDF (reference sequence). The trim removed 2 bases at V and 4 bases at J, leaving 8 bases unmatched. The CDR3 sequence: CATSRRRRLAGVETQYF. The CDR3 bases are TGTGCCACCAGCAGAAGAAGGAGACTAGCGGGGGTAGAGACCCAGTACTTC. Complete variable domain (other parts from reference TRBV15 and TRBJ2-5): DAMVIQNPRYQVTQFGKPVTLSCSQTLNHNVMYWYQQKSSQAPKLLFHYYDKDFNNEADTPDNFQSRRPNTSFCFLDIRSPGLGDTAMYLCATSRRRRLAGVETQYFGPGTRLLVL.

The chain employs TRBV20-1 and TRBJ2-1; D is uncertain. This CDR3 contains 11 residues. V was pared by 4 bases and J by 3 bases, with 4 bases between. The germline gives CDR1 DFQATT, CDR2 SNEGSKA (reference sequence). The CDR3 sequence: CSANNYNEQFF. Written as DNA, the CDR3 is TGCAGTGCTAATAACTACAATGAGCAGTTCTTC.

The chain carries TRBV6-5 and TRBJ1-1; no clear D. From germline, CDR1 is MNHEY and CDR2 SVGAGI. The CDR3 runs 13 residues. V shed 5 bases and J shed 4 bases, with 11 bases lying between them. The CDR3 sequence is CASSTRETTEAFF. CDR3 nucleotides: TGTGCCAGCAGTACCCGGGAAACCACTGAAGCTTTCTTT.

The chain combines TRBV27 with TRBJ1-5; D possibly corresponds to TRBD1 (5 bases). CDR1 and CDR2 from the germline V gene are MNHEY and SMNVEV (reference sequence). Trimming left V 2 bases short and J 7 bases short, with 9 bases between. The CDR3 is 13 amino acids. The CDR3 sequence is CASSLGRGQPQHF. The CDR3 nucleotides are TGTGCCAGCAGTTTAGGCCGGGGGCAGCCCCAGCATTTT.

The chain recombines TRBV6-6 with TRBJ2-1; D is perhaps TRBD2 (5 bases). Germline loops: CDR1 MNHNY, CDR2 SVGAGI (reference sequence). The CDR3 loop spans 13 amino acids. Trimming cost V 4 bases and J 9 bases, with 13 bases left between them. CDR3 nucleotide sequence: TGTGCCAGCAGTTTAAGCGGCCGAGGTGAGCAGTTCTTC. Translation: CASSLSGRGEQFF.

Here the CDR3 DNA reads TGTGCCAGCAGTCCCTTAGACAGGGCCAATCAGCCCCAGCATTTT. Amino acids: CASSPLDRANQPQHF. V usage is TRBV6-5 and J usage is TRBJ1-5; 7 bases match TRBD1. CDR1 and CDR2 from the germline V gene are MNHEY and SVGAGI. The trim removed 5 bases at V and 3 bases at J, leaving 7 bases unmatched. The CDR3 covers 15 residues.

For the CDR3, the DNA is TGTGCCAGCAGCTTGGCCAGGGGCCCTAATGAAAAACTGTTTTTT. Amino acids: CASSLARGPNEKLFF. The V and J genes are TRBV5-4 and TRBJ1-4, with TRBD1 as a possible D gene (6 bases). CDR3 length: 15 amino acids. CDR1 is SGHNT and CDR2 is YYREEE in the germline V gene (reference sequence). Between the trimmed V and J ends, which lost 0 bases and 3 bases, there was a span of 9 bases.

The chain is built from TRBV15 and TRBJ2-1, with 7 bases that match TRBD2. The V gene's germline CDR1 is LNHNV and CDR2 YYDKDF (reference sequence). Germline trimming cut 0 bases from V and 6 bases from J; bases unmatched to any gene: 8. This CDR3 spans 16 amino acids. The CDR3 nucleotides are TGTGCCACCAGCAGAGATGGTCTAGCGGTCGCCAATGAGCAGTTCTTC. This gives the protein CATSRDGLAVANEQFF.

The chain joins TRBV5-6 to TRBJ2-7; tentatively, D is TRBD2 (6 bases). The germline CDR1 and CDR2 sequences are SGHDT and YYEEEE. Trimming took 3 bases from V and 3 from J, leaving 10 bases between them. The CDR3 is made up of 13 amino acids. The CDR3 spells CASSSSANYEQYF. The CDR3 coding sequence is TGTGCCAGCAGCTCTAGCGCCAACTACGAGCAGTACTTC. Full variable domain (remainder filled in from reference TRBV5-6 and TRBJ2-7): DAGVTQSPTHLIKTRGQQVTLRCSPKSGHDTVSWYQQALGQGPQFIFQYYEEEERQRGNFPDRFSGHQFPNYSSELNVNALLLGDSALYLCASSSSANYEQYFGPGTRLTVT.

Turning to this clone: The junction shows a germline mismatch at one end, possibly a read error. Distinct nucleotide sequences in the sample also encode this CDR3. The chain joins TRBV4-1 to TRBJ2-6; D is unresolved. The CDR3 spans 16 residues. CDR1 and CDR2 from the germline V gene are MGHRA and YSYEKL. DNA of the CDR3: TGCGCCAGTAGCCAACCTACAGTCTCTGGGGCCAACGTCCTGACTTTC. This codes for CASSQPTVSGANVLTF.

This clone was observed once. The chain is built from TRBV6-5 and TRBJ2-7; TRBD1 is a possible D gene (5 bases). Trimming took 2 bases from V and 4 from J, leaving 15 bases between them. The length of the CDR3 is 15 residues. The germline gives CDR1 MNHEY, CDR2 SVGAGI. CDR3 protein: CASSYAAPGHYEQYF. DNA of the CDR3: TGTGCCAGCAGTTACGCCGCACCAGGGCATTACGAGCAGTACTTC.

The chain uses TRBV5-1 and TRBJ1-4; 8 nucleotides line up with TRBD1. Germline loops: CDR1 SGHRS, CDR2 YFSETQ. The trim removed 0 bases at V and 8 bases at J, leaving 6 bases unmatched. This CDR3 has 15 residues. CDR3 protein: CASSLEGQGAEKLFF. DNA of the CDR3: TGCGCCAGCAGCTTGGAAGGACAGGGAGCGGAAAAACTGTTTTTT.

This clone appeared a single time. V usage is TRBV28 and J usage is TRBJ2-1, with 10 bases matching TRBD2. The germline gives CDR1 MDHEN, CDR2 SYDVKM. J was trimmed by 0 bases and V by 2 bases; bases with no gene match: 1. The CDR3 covers 16 residues. The CDR3, as DNA: TGTGCCAGCAGTTTAAGACTAGCGGGCTCCTACAATGAGCAGTTCTTC. It is translated as CASSLRLAGSYNEQFF. Full variable domain (outside the CDR3, taken from reference TRBV28 and TRBJ2-1): DVKVTQSSRYLVKRTGEKVFLECVQDMDHENMFWYRQDPGLGLRLIYFSYDVKMKEKGDIPEGYSVSREKKERFSLILESASTNQTSMYLCASSLRLAGSYNEQFFGPGTRLTVL.

The chain combines TRBV7-9 with TRBJ2-2, with 7 bases that match TRBD1. V trimming: 5 bases; J trimming: 3 bases; junction bases outside the gene matches: 6. The germline gives CDR1 SEHNR, CDR2 FQNEAQ (reference sequence). This CDR3 is 15 amino acids long. In DNA, the CDR3 is TGTGCCAGCAGCCCAGACAGGGAATACACCGGGGAGCTGTTTTTT. This codes for CASSPDREYTGELFF.

The chain has TRBV7-9 and TRBJ2-5; TRBD2 agrees at 7 bases. Per germline, CDR1 SEHNR and CDR2 FQNEAQ (reference sequence). Trimming removed 4 bases from V and 5 bases from J; junction bases left unmatched: 7. The CDR3 has 14 residues. The CDR3 spells CASSSWSGRETQYF. Here the CDR3 DNA reads TGTGCCAGCAGCTCCTGGTCCGGGAGGGAGACCCAGTACTTC.

The V and J genes are TRBV5-6 and TRBJ1-2; 7 positions agree with TRBD1. The CDR3 loop spans 14 amino acids. Trimming took 3 bases from V and 8 from J; bases not matched to a gene: 10. CDR1 and CDR2 (germline): SGHDT, YYEEEE. The CDR3 loop is CASSSTGTADGYTF. CDR3 nucleotides: TGTGCCAGCAGCTCAACCGGGACAGCTGACGGCTACACCTTC.

This chain links TRBV5-1 with TRBJ2-4; 7 bases agree with TRBD1. CDR1 SGHRS and CDR2 YFSETQ come from the germline V gene. The CDR3 runs to 14 residues. J was trimmed by 5 bases and V by 0 bases; bases with no gene match: 2. CDR3 sequence reads: CASSLGQGENIQYF. CDR3 bases: TGCGCCAGCAGCTTGGGACAGGGAGAAAACATTCAGTACTTC.

V is TRBV7-9 and J is TRBJ1-4, with TRBD1 as a possible D gene (5 bases). This CDR3 spans 14 amino acids. Germline CDR1 SEHNR, CDR2 FQNEAQ (reference sequence). The germline V and J ends were trimmed by 4 bases and 5 bases, with 11 bases remaining between them. Here the CDR3 reads CASSSRGGNEKLFF. For the CDR3, the DNA is TGTGCCAGCAGCTCACGGGGGGGGAATGAAAAACTGTTTTTT.